The clone carrying this T cell receptor (beta chain) was counted only a few times. Its antigen remains unknown. Other DNA variants within this sample encode the same CDR3. Researchers divided each subset's genomic DNA evenly across several immunoSEQ plates. TCRdb's table, derived via immunoSEQ multiplex PCR, lists solely in-frame clones and lacks some. The table shows more than 1 million clones, with 75% to 85% occurring only once. This sample was included in a study of shared clonotypes between healthy human individuals. Donors, without exception, were Caucasian adults residing in Nashville, Tennessee. Into CD45RA+ naive and CD45RA-negative memory subsets, the CD4+ cells were split. General study points: A reduction in generation probabilities was seen for non-shared clonotypes relative to those shared by all four donors.

The J segment lost 5 bases and the V segment lost 0 bases, leaving 0 bases of the junction unmatched. Germline V gene lookup returns CDR1 SGHDT and CDR2 YYEEEE. The CDR3 covers 13 residues. The clonotype comes from a young man in good health. Some clones in this sample may be carry-over from other donors' samples. The sample taken for sequencing was memory CD4+ T cells from PBMCs. Regarding subset: CD45RA-negative fraction. The chain links TRBV5-6 to TRBJ1-1, with 8 nucleotides matching TRBD1. CDR3 bases: TGTGCCAGCAGCTTGGACAGGGGGACTGAAGCTTTCTTT. Its protein product is CASSLDRGTEAFF.